This TCR beta chain came from a study of neurological immune-mediated disorders. One entry per CDR3 protein results from TCRdb running MiXCR on the 5' RACE reads. The repertoire holds some 79,000 distinct CDR3 sequences, with roughly 13% as singletons. Volunteers attending a blood bank in Maryland, USA, served as healthy controls. This clonotype was picked up a small number of times. Germline V gene data show CDR1 as SNHLY and CDR2 as FYNNEI. The length of the CDR3 is 15 residues. V lost 2 bases, J lost 1 base, and 1 base stayed unmatched. Sequenced sample: PBMCs. The rearrangement joins TRBV2 to TRBJ2-3; 9 nucleotides line up with TRBD2. The source is a woman between 45 and 65 years old in good health. The CDR3 sequence is CASSELAGRTDTQYF. CDR3 coding DNA: TGTGCCAGCAGTGAACTAGCGGGACGCACAGATACGCAGTATTTT.